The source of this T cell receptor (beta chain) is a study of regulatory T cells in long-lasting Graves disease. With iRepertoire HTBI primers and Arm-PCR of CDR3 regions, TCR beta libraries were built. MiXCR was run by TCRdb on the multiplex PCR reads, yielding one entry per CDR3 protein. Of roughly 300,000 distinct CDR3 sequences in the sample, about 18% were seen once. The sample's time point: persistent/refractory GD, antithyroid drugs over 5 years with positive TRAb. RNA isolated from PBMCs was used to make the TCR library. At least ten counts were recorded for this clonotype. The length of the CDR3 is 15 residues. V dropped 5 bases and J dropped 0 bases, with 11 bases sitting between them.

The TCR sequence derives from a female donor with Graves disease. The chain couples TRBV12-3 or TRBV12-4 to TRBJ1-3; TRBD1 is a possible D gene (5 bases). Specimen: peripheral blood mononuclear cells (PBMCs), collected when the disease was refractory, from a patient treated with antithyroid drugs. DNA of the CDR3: TGTGCCAGCAGTAGGGACGCATCCTCTGGAAACACCATATATTTT. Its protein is CASSRDASSGNTIYF.